The next 21 T cell receptor beta chains were all read from a single sample in a study of OX40 agonist ivuxolimab in advanced cancers. Libraries were prepared by immunoSEQ multiplex PCR; TCRdb keeps only in-frame clonotypes and omits some of them. Among approximately 58,000 clones listed, about 91% were seen once. This material consisted of CD4+ or CD8+ T cells sorted from blood, taken in a trial of the OX40 agonist ivuxolimab. These receptors were obtained from an adult with an advanced solid tumor such as melanoma, head and neck, liver or kidney cancer.

In the case of this clone: Other DNA sequences in the sample encode the same CDR3. The CDR3 here is CASSQSDGQSIYEQYF. CDR3 nucleotide sequence: TGCGCCAGCAGTCAATCTGATGGACAGTCGATTTACGAGCAGTACTTC. The rearrangement uses TRBV23-1 and TRBJ2-7, with D possibly TRBD1 on 6 matching bases. TRBV23-1 is treated as an ORF (open reading frame) with a function not yet certain. With 0 bases removed from V and 4 bases from J, the gap between germline ends came to 16 bases. The CDR3 has 16 amino acids.

The rearrangement joins TRBV7-9 to TRBJ1-1, with D perhaps TRBD1 (6 bases). This CDR3 contains 12 residues. Germline V gene data show CDR1 as SEHNR and CDR2 as FQNEAQ (reference sequence). V was clipped by 10 bases and J by 5 bases, with 14 bases between them. In DNA, the CDR3 is TGTGCCACCGACGGGACACGGACTGAAGCTTTCTTT. Residues: CATDGTRTEAFF.

The chain carries TRBV10-3 and TRBJ2-7; D is unclear. The CDR3 is made up of 12 amino acids. Trimming left V 5 bases short and J 9 bases short, with 14 bases between. Germline V gene sequence: CDR1 ENHRY, CDR2 SYGVKD. The CDR3 here is CAISIDRARQYF. CDR3 sequence (DNA): TGTGCCATCAGTATCGACCGGGCCCGGCAGTACTTC.

This chain joins TRBV29-1 and TRBJ2-1; 10 bases line up with TRBD2. The CDR3 length is 15 residues. Trimming at V came to 4 bases and at J to 7 bases, leaving 10 bases not matched to a gene. Germline V CDR1 and CDR2: SQVTM, ANQGSEA. CDR3 nucleotides: TGCAGCGTTGTCGCTAGCGGGAGCTCTGGGAATGAGCAGTTCTTC. This translates into CSVVASGSSGNEQFF.

This sequence joins TRBV15 and TRBJ1-2; a possible D gene is TRBD1 (5 bases). CDR3 length equals 14 residues. Trimming removed 3 bases at V and 4 bases at J, with 12 bases between. Per germline, CDR1 LNHNV and CDR2 YYDKDF (reference sequence). This chain's CDR3 is CATSRTTATYGYTF. CDR3 coding DNA: TGTGCCACCAGCAGGACGACAGCGACCTATGGCTACACCTTC. Using reference TRBV15 and TRBJ1-2 for the parts outside the CDR3, the full variable domain is DAMVIQNPRYQVTQFGKPVTLSCSQTLNHNVMYWYQQKSSQAPKLLFHYYDKDFNNEADTPDNFQSRRPNTSFCFLDIRSPGLGDTAMYLCATSRTTATYGYTFGSGTRLTVV.

The chain combines TRBV7-8 with TRBJ2-4; 9 nucleotides align to TRBD1. The CDR3 covers 16 residues. Germline CDR1 and CDR2: SGHVS and FQNEAQ. With 5 bases clipped from V and 0 bases from J, the junction kept 5 bases outside the gene matches. The CDR3 sequence is CASSQGQGLAKNIQYF. The CDR3 nucleotides are TGTGCCAGCAGCCAGGGACAGGGCCTAGCCAAAAACATTCAGTACTTC.

V and J are TRBV19 and TRBJ2-1; D may be TRBD1 (5 bases). Between the trimmed V and J ends, which lost 9 bases and 5 bases, there was a span of 20 bases. In germline, CDR1 is LNHDA, CDR2 SQIVND (reference sequence). This CDR3 region has 15 residues. The CDR3 DNA reads TGTGCCAGCCGACAGACCCCCAGCCGCGACAATGAGCAGTTCTTC. Translation: CASRQTPSRDNEQFF.

The V call is TRBV5-5, the J call TRBJ1-1; D is ambiguous. The ends were cut back, 0 bases at V and 3 bases at J, with 9 bases in the middle. Germline loops: CDR1 SGHKS, CDR2 YYEKEE (reference sequence). The CDR3 loop spans 14 amino acids. CDR3 DNA: TGTGCCAGCAGCTTGGTTCAGACCTACACTGAAGCTTTCTTT. It translates to CASSLVQTYTEAFF.

This clone has only one observation. The chain is built from TRBV2 and TRBJ1-5, with 10 bases fitting TRBD1. CDR3 length equals 15 residues. Germline lookup yields CDR1 SNHLY and CDR2 FYNNEI. J was trimmed by 4 bases and V by 6 bases; bases with no gene match: 6. The CDR3 spells CASRPRTGGNQPQHF. CDR3 in DNA: TGTGCCAGCAGACCTCGGACAGGGGGGAATCAGCCCCAGCATTTT.

The J gene is TRBJ1-4, the V gene TRBV5-6, with TRBD1 matching over 9 bases. J was trimmed by 8 bases and V by 6 bases; bases with no gene match: 8. The CDR3 runs 14 residues. Germline assignment: CDR1 SGHDT and CDR2 YYEEEE. Here the CDR3 reads CASISDRGGEKLFF. DNA of the CDR3: TGTGCCAGCATCTCGGACAGGGGAGGCGAAAAACTGTTTTTT. Combining the CDR3 with reference TRBV5-6 and TRBJ1-4 gives the whole variable domain DAGVTQSPTHLIKTRGQQVTLRCSPKSGHDTVSWYQQALGQGPQFIFQYYEEEERQRGNFPDRFSGHQFPNYSSELNVNALLLGDSALYLCASISDRGGEKLFFGSGTQLSVL.

The rearrangement uses TRBV5-4 and TRBJ2-4; 8 bases fit TRBD1. Germline CDR1 and CDR2: SGHNT and YYREEE (reference sequence). J gave up 1 base and V 2 bases, and 2 bases lay outside the gene matches. The CDR3 extends over 15 amino acids. CDR3 sequence (DNA): TGTGCCAGCAGCTTACAGGGGGAGGCCAAAAACATTCAGTACTTC. Translation gives CASSLQGEAKNIQYF. Full variable domain (rest looked up from reference TRBV5-4 and TRBJ2-4): ETGVTQSPTHLIKTRGQQVTLRCSSQSGHNTVSWYQQALGQGPQFIFQYYREEENGRGNFPPRFSGLQFPNYSSELNVNALELDDSALYLCASSLQGEAKNIQYFGAGTRLSVL.

The rearrangement joins TRBV27 to TRBJ1-1; no firm D call. The CDR3 is 13 residues long. Trimming shortened V by 0 bases and J by 1 base, and 3 bases separated the two germline ends. Germline values: CDR1 MNHEY, CDR2 SMNVEV (reference sequence). CDR3 nucleotide sequence: TGTGCCAGCAGTTTATCCGAGAACACTGAAGCTTTCTTT. Its protein is CASSLSENTEAFF.

V usage is TRBV7-6 and J usage is TRBJ2-2; D is perhaps TRBD2 (6 bases). CDR3 length equals 17 residues. Germline V lookup: CDR1 SGHVS, CDR2 FNYEAQ. V was cut by 2 bases and J by 4 bases, with 17 bases left in between. The CDR3 sequence: CASSLYSGTLATGELFF. In nucleotides, the CDR3 is TGTGCCAGCAGCTTATATTCCGGGACTCTAGCCACCGGGGAGCTGTTTTTT.

The chain recombines TRBV10-3 with TRBJ1-2; perhaps TRBD1 as D (5 bases). V was cut by 6 bases and J by 7 bases, with 15 bases left in between. Germline loops: CDR1 ENHRY, CDR2 SYGVKD. This CDR3 region has 13 residues. The CDR3 sequence: CAISAQERAGYTF. CDR3 coding DNA: TGTGCCATCAGCGCACAGGAGCGGGCTGGCTACACCTTC.

The count of this clone is one. The V gene is TRBV5-8, the J gene TRBJ2-7; the D gene could be TRBD1 or TRBD2 (5 bases each). Trimming left V 2 bases short and J 3 bases short, with 21 bases between. There are 17 residues in the CDR3. The germline CDR1 and CDR2 sequences are SGHTS and YDEGEE. The CDR3 protein is CASSFRGVQGRYYEQYF. The CDR3 DNA follows: TGTGCCAGCAGCTTTAGAGGGGTGCAGGGTCGCTACTACGAGCAGTACTTC.

This chain links TRBV6-6 with TRBJ1-6; 9 bases line up with TRBD1. The CDR3 is made up of 12 amino acids. J lost 7 bases, V lost 8 bases, and 0 bases had no gene match. Per germline, CDR1 MNHNY and CDR2 SVGAGI (reference sequence). The CDR3 nucleotides are TGTGCCAGCGGGACAGGGAATTCACCCCTCCACTTT. This encodes CASGTGNSPLHF.

This clone was seen more than once but under ten times. CDR3 region: CASSVAQTSTEAFF. The CDR3 DNA reads as TGTGCCAGCAGCGTAGCACAGACTTCCACTGAAGCTTTCTTT. The gene calls are TRBV9 and TRBJ1-1; D not certain. This CDR3 is built from 14 residues. Trimming shortened V by 0 bases and J by 4 bases, and 10 bases separated the two germline ends. CDR1 and CDR2 from the germline V gene are SGDLS and YYNGEE.

The J gene is TRBJ2-1, the V gene TRBV2, with D unclear. CDR1 and CDR2 from the germline V gene are SNHLY and FYNNEI. The CDR3 extends over 14 amino acids. Trimming left V 0 bases short and J 9 bases short, with 12 bases between. CDR3 bases: TGTGCCAGCAGTGAAGCGGGAAGCCGACCTGAGCAGTTCTTC. Its translation: CASSEAGSRPEQFF.

The chain recombines TRBV2 with TRBJ1-1, with 7 bases that match TRBD1. CDR3 size: 13 residues. J was trimmed by 11 bases and V by 4 bases; bases with no gene match: 10. Germline V CDR1 and CDR2: SNHLY, FYNNEI. The CDR3 DNA reads TGTGCCAGCAGTGGGCAGGACAGGACTAGGGCTTTCTTT. Amino acids: CASSGQDRTRAFF.

The chain employs TRBV20-1 and TRBJ1-1; D call uncertain. The CDR3 is made up of 11 amino acids. The germline V gene has CDR1 DFQATT and CDR2 SNEGSKA (reference sequence). The V end lost 3 bases, the J end lost 6 bases, and 8 bases lay between the germline ends. For the CDR3, the DNA is TGCAGTGCTAGCGGCGCTGCTGAAGCTTTCTTT. Its translation: CSASGAAEAFF.

The chain recombines TRBV7-9 with TRBJ2-2; tentative D call: TRBD2 (6 bases). This CDR3 has 18 residues. Per germline, CDR1 SEHNR and CDR2 FQNEAQ (reference sequence). The ends were cut back, 3 bases at V and 5 bases at J, with 22 bases in the middle. CDR3 sequence reads: CASSFLLSGQSLTGELFF. CDR3 DNA sequence: TGTGCCAGCAGCTTTCTCCTTAGCGGACAATCTTTGACCGGGGAGCTGTTTTTT.